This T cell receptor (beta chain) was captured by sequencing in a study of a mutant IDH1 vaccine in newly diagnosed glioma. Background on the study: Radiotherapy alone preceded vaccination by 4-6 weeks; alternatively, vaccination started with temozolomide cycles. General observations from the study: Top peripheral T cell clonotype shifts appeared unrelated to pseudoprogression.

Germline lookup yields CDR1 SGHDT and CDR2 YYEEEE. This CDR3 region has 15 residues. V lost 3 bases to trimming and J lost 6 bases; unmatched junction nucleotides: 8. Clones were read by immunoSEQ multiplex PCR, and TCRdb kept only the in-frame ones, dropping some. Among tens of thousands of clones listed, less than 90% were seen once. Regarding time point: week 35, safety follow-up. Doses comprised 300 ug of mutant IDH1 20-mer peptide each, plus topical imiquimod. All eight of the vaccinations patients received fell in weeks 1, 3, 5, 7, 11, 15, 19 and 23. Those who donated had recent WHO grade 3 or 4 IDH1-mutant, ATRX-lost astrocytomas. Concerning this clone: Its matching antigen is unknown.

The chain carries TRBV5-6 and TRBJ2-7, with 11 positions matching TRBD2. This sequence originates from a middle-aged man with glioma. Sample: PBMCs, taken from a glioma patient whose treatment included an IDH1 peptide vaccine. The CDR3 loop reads CASSWGGTSGGEQYF. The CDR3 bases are TGTGCCAGCAGCTGGGGGGGAACTAGCGGGGGCGAGCAGTACTTC.